What follows are 8 T cell receptor beta chains derived from one specimen sequenced in a study of T cell clonotyping in hematopoietic cell transplantation. Here immunoSEQ multiplex PCR was the method, and the copy in TCRdb shows in-frame clones only, minus some. The top ten clones hold under 7.5% of a sample with about 900 clones, 90% to 95% of them seen once. Here the sequenced sample was peripheral blood mononuclear cells, taken 180 days after allogeneic stem cell transplant. All receptors derive from a male patient between 60 and 69 years old who had an allogeneic stem cell transplant from an unrelated donor, so T cells may come from the graft donor. Some clones in this sample may be carry-over from other donors' samples.

The chain links TRBV6-6 to TRBJ2-7, with D possibly being TRBD2 (6 bases). Germline loops: CDR1 MNHNY, CDR2 SVGAGI (reference sequence). The CDR3 loop spans 16 amino acids. V gave up 2 bases and J gave up 3 bases, with 17 bases separating them. CDR3 sequence reads: CASSYTPGRLIYEQYF. CDR3 sequence (DNA): TGTGCCAGCAGTTACACGCCAGGGAGGTTAATCTACGAGCAGTACTTC.

The chain is built from TRBV27 and TRBJ2-1; 12 bases align to TRBD2. CDR1 and CDR2 (germline): MNHEY, SMNVEV (reference sequence). The CDR3 runs to 14 residues. The junction had 8 bases not matched to a gene; V was cut back by 5 bases and J by 12 bases. The CDR3 nucleotides read TGTGCCAGCAGTCCTCGACTAGCGGGAGAGGTGCAGTTCTTC. Translation gives CASSPRLAGEVQFF.

The gene calls are TRBV4-1 and TRBJ1-2; 9 nucleotides align to TRBD1. V gave up 6 bases and J gave up 1 base; unmatched junction bases: 9. The CDR3 runs to 16 residues. The germline CDR1 and CDR2 sequences are MGHRA and YSYEKL. CDR3 loop: CASRDPGTGFNYGYTF. The CDR3 coding sequence is TGCGCCAGCAGGGATCCCGGGACAGGGTTTAACTATGGCTACACCTTC.

The chain recombines TRBV5-1 with TRBJ2-5; D is possibly TRBD1 (5 bases). The V gene lost 6 bases and the J gene lost 2 bases, with 14 bases spanning the gap. Germline loops: CDR1 SGHRS, CDR2 YFSETQ. CDR3 length equals 14 residues. CDR3 coding DNA: TGCGCCAGCACAGGACAAGGAGTACAAGAGACCCAGTACTTC. Residues: CASTGQGVQETQYF.

The chain combines TRBV2 with TRBJ2-5, with 7 bases matching TRBD1. Germline V CDR1 and CDR2: SNHLY, FYNNEI. J was trimmed by 5 bases and V by 7 bases; bases with no gene match: 10. The CDR3 is made up of 14 amino acids. CDR3 coding DNA: TGTGCCAGCATAGACAGGGTGCTGTTGGAGACCCAGTACTTC. Its protein product is CASIDRVLLETQYF.

The chain is built from TRBV9 and TRBJ2-7, with TRBD1 identical over 8 bases. CDR1 is SGDLS and CDR2 is YYNGEE in the germline V gene. V shed 3 bases and J 11 bases; nucleotides not matched to a gene: 7. CDR3 size: 12 residues. CDR3 coding DNA: TGTGCCAGCAGCGGAGGACAGGGCGTCAAGTACTTC. It codes for CASSGGQGVKYF.

As concerns this clone: Other DNA sequences in the same sample also yield this CDR3. The chain recombines TRBV5-1 with TRBJ1-1; D is unresolved. The V gene lost 5 bases and the J gene lost 1 base, with 9 bases spanning the gap. This CDR3 region has 13 residues. Germline CDR1 SGHRS, CDR2 YFSETQ. CDR3 coding DNA: TGCGCCAGCAGTTTATCCTGGAACACTGAAGCTTTCTTT. Protein: CASSLSWNTEAFF.

This chain uses TRBV27 with TRBJ1-5; no definite D call. Trimming removed 6 bases from V and 5 bases from J, with 2 bases in between. Per germline, CDR1 MNHEY and CDR2 SMNVEV (reference sequence). The CDR3 consists of 10 residues. CDR3 sequence reads: CASSYQPQHF. The CDR3 DNA is TGTGCCAGCAGCTATCAGCCCCAGCATTTT.